What follows are 32 T cell receptor beta chains derived from one specimen sequenced in a study of blood T cells in healthy people across ages. Sample-barcoded 5' priming and a J-beta primer mix drove a second PCR of 7 to 11 cycles. TCRdb called the 5' RACE reads again in MiXCR, with one record for every CDR3 protein. In the table there are hundreds of thousands of distinct CDR3 sequences, about 62% of which are singletons. Sequencing used blood. The receptors originated from a man aged 30 to 45 in good health.

This chain links TRBV6-5 with TRBJ2-5; TRBD1 matches at 7 bases. The CDR3 covers 15 residues. The junction had 7 bases not matched to a gene; V was cut back by 5 bases and J by 1 base. Looked up from germline, CDR1 is MNHEY and CDR2 is SVGAGI. The CDR3 region is CASSRERDSQETQYF. The CDR3 coding sequence is TGTGCCAGCAGTCGCGAAAGGGACAGCCAAGAGACCCAGTACTTC.

This chain links TRBV9 with TRBJ1-6; the D is unclear. Per germline, CDR1 SGDLS and CDR2 YYNGEE. With 3 bases removed from V and 5 bases from J, the gap between germline ends came to 9 bases. The CDR3 has 14 residues. The CDR3 loop is CASSEHGNNSPLHF. The DNA for the CDR3 is TGTGCCAGCAGCGAACACGGGAATAATTCACCCCTCCACTTT. Drawing the rest from reference TRBV9 and TRBJ1-6, the complete variable domain is DSGVTQTPKHLITATGQRVTLRCSPRSGDLSVYWYQQSLDQGLQFLIQYYNGEERAKGNILERFSAQQFPDLHSELNLSSLELGDSALYFCASSEHGNNSPLHFGNGTRLTVT.

The chain employs TRBV10-1 and TRBJ1-2; D is undetermined. CDR3 length equals 12 residues. V lost 3 bases and J lost 4, with 6 bases in between. Germline CDR1 reads WNHNN; CDR2 reads SYGVQD (reference sequence). CDR3 bases: TGCGCCAGCAGTGAACTGACCTATGGCTACACCTTC. Protein sequence: CASSELTYGYTF.

The chain has TRBV12-5 and TRBJ1-2; D is undetermined. The CDR3 contains 14 residues. Trimming stripped 5 bases from V and 2 bases from J, with 12 bases between. The germline V gene has CDR1 LGHNT and CDR2 FRNRAP. The DNA for the CDR3 is TGTGCTAGTGGTCCGGAACCGGAGAACTATGGCTACACCTTC. It codes for CASGPEPENYGYTF.

The chain combines TRBV7-2 with TRBJ2-3; 15 bases match TRBD2. With 5 bases clipped from V and 2 bases from J, the junction kept 5 bases outside the gene matches. The CDR3 extends over 17 amino acids. Germline assignment: CDR1 SGHTA and CDR2 FQGNSA. The CDR3 DNA follows: TGTGCCAGCAGCGCAGGGACTAGCGGGGGGAACACAGATACGCAGTATTTT. The encoded protein is CASSAGTSGGNTDTQYF.

This chain links TRBV3-1 with TRBJ2-3; no definite D call. The germline gives CDR1 LGHDT, CDR2 YNNKEL (reference sequence). The CDR3 length is 14 residues. Between the trimmed V and J ends, which lost 4 bases and 7 bases, there was a span of 15 bases. The CDR3 loop reads CASSPWALENTQYF. The DNA for the CDR3 is TGTGCCAGCAGCCCCTGGGCCCTCGAGAATACGCAGTATTTT.

This clonotype showed up just a few times. The chain has TRBV20-1 and TRBJ2-3; D possibly corresponds to TRBD2 (6 bases). From germline, CDR1 is DFQATT and CDR2 SNEGSKA (reference sequence). V lost 3 bases and J lost 6, with 31 bases in between. The CDR3 consists of 19 residues. CDR3 amino acids: CSARGGLPARGNPLDTQYF. DNA for the CDR3: TGCAGTGCTAGGGGCGGCCTCCCCGCCCGCGGGAACCCCTTGGATACGCAGTATTTT.

This rearrangement joins TRBV3-1 to TRBJ2-3, with 9 bases identical to TRBD2. J gave up 3 bases and V 0 bases, and 4 bases lay outside the gene matches. Per germline, CDR1 LGHDT and CDR2 YNNKEL (reference sequence). The CDR3 contains 16 residues. The CDR3 here is CASSQDVLAGTDTQYF. In nucleotides, the CDR3 is TGTGCCAGCAGCCAAGATGTGCTAGCGGGGACAGATACGCAGTATTTT.

The rearrangement links TRBV5-1 to TRBJ1-2; D not certain. This CDR3 spans 13 amino acids. With 1 base removed from V and 5 bases from J, the gap between germline ends came to 9 bases. Germline V gene sequence: CDR1 SGHRS, CDR2 YFSETQ. CDR3 in amino acids: CASSLQEEYGYTF. The CDR3 DNA sequence: TGCGCCAGCAGCTTGCAAGAGGAATATGGCTACACCTTC.

The V gene is TRBV20-1, the J gene TRBJ2-5; 8 bases fit TRBD2. This CDR3 spans 15 amino acids. V gave up 1 base and J gave up 3 bases; unmatched junction bases: 7. CDR1 DFQATT and CDR2 SNEGSKA come from the germline V gene (reference sequence). The DNA for the CDR3 is TGCAGTGCTAGAGGGGCTAGCGGGCAGGAAGAGACCCAGTACTTC. This gives the protein CSARGASGQEETQYF.

This rearrangement joins TRBV29-1 to TRBJ2-1; 8 bases are a match to TRBD2. CDR3 length equals 15 residues. Germline V gene data show CDR1 as SQVTM and CDR2 as ANQGSEA. Germline trimming cut 4 bases from V and 9 bases from J; bases unmatched to any gene: 14. The CDR3 DNA reads as TGCAGCGTTGCCGGACTAGCCTTGGGTCCAATTGAGCAGTTCTTC. It translates to CSVAGLALGPIEQFF.

In this sample, this clonotype turned up a few times. The J gene is TRBJ2-7, the V gene TRBV9; D gene ambiguous. This CDR3 is built from 15 residues. Germline-derived CDR1 and CDR2 are SGDLS and YYNGEE. The ends were cut back, 0 bases at V and 0 bases at J, with 10 bases in the middle. CDR3 DNA: TGTGCCAGCAGCGTAGGTGGCGACCGCTCCTACGAGCAGTACTTC. It codes for CASSVGGDRSYEQYF.

The chain combines TRBV7-2 with TRBJ1-2; D gene ambiguous. V was clipped by 5 bases and J by 8 bases, with 15 bases between them. The CDR3 is made up of 13 amino acids. Germline V gives CDR1 SGHTA, CDR2 FQGNSA. CDR3 in DNA: TGTGCCAGCAGCCAAAGTACCCACGACGGCTACACCTTC. Translated: CASSQSTHDGYTF.

The chain employs TRBV20-1 and TRBJ1-2; D gene ambiguous. The CDR3 spans 13 residues. V was clipped by 2 bases and J by 0 bases, with 7 bases between them. The germline gives CDR1 DFQATT, CDR2 SNEGSKA (reference sequence). The CDR3 DNA is TGCAGTGCTAGACGTACAGCTAACTATGGCTACACCTTC. This gives the protein CSARRTANYGYTF.

V gene TRBV4-3 combines with J gene TRBJ2-7, with TRBD2 matching over 9 bases. CDR3 size: 16 residues. Trimming at V came to 2 bases and at J to 7 bases, leaving 12 bases not matched to a gene. The germline V gene has CDR1 LGHNA and CDR2 YSLEER. The CDR3: CASSQQFSGSRNEQYF. The CDR3 DNA follows: TGCGCCAGCAGCCAACAGTTTAGCGGGAGCCGTAATGAGCAGTACTTC.

This clonotype was observed a few times. In nucleotides, the CDR3 is TGTGCCAGCGGAAGGGACCGAAACATTCAGTACTTC. It translates to CASGRDRNIQYF. The rearrangement joins TRBV12-3 or TRBV12-4 to TRBJ2-4; perhaps D is TRBD1 or TRBD2 (5 bases each). V gave up 8 bases and J gave up 6 bases, with 11 bases separating them. The CDR3 consists of 12 residues.

The chain has TRBV7-2 and TRBJ1-2; weak D call: TRBD1 (5 bases). V lost 0 bases and J 3 bases, leaving 5 bases between the germline ends. This CDR3 comprises 13 residues. Germline V lookup: CDR1 SGHTA, CDR2 FQGNSA. CDR3 DNA sequence: TGTGCCAGCAGCTTAGCGACAGACTATGGCTACACCTTC. Amino acid sequence: CASSLATDYGYTF. Full variable domain (remainder filled in from reference TRBV7-2 and TRBJ1-2): GAGVSQSPSNKVTEKGKDVELRCDPISGHTALYWYRQSLGQGLEFLIYFQGNSAPDKSGLPSDRFSAERTGGSVSTLTIQRTQQEDSAVYLCASSLATDYGYTFGSGTRLTVV.

This clonotype was seen a few times. The chain couples TRBV7-2 to TRBJ2-7; D gene unclear. V was pared by 1 base and J by 4 bases, with 8 bases between. The CDR3 is 13 residues long. The germline V gene has CDR1 SGHTA and CDR2 FQGNSA. Here the CDR3 DNA reads TGTGCCAGCAGCTTAGGGTTTCGGTACGAGCAGTACTTC. Protein: CASSLGFRYEQYF. The variable domain in full, with the rest retrieved from reference TRBV7-2 and TRBJ2-7, is GAGVSQSPSNKVTEKGKDVELRCDPISGHTALYWYRQSLGQGLEFLIYFQGNSAPDKSGLPSDRFSAERTGGSVSTLTIQRTQQEDSAVYLCASSLGFRYEQYFGPGTRLTVT.

The rearrangement links TRBV20-1 to TRBJ2-1; the D is unclear. The CDR3 extends over 12 amino acids. Germline lookup yields CDR1 DFQATT and CDR2 SNEGSKA (reference sequence). Trimming cost V 8 bases and J 6 bases, with 14 bases left between them. The CDR3 DNA follows: TGCAGTACATACGCGGTCGGCAATGAGCAGTTCTTC. Amino acid sequence: CSTYAVGNEQFF.

The gene calls are TRBV12-3 or TRBV12-4 and TRBJ2-5, with TRBD1 matching over 7 bases. The CDR3 has 13 residues. J gave up 7 bases and V 6 bases, and 8 bases lay outside the gene matches. The CDR3 spells CASSYTGAGTQYF. The DNA for the CDR3 is TGTGCCAGCAGCTACACAGGGGCCGGGACCCAGTACTTC.

CDR3 bases: TGTGCCAGCCGTAAAACTACAGGCACCGGGGAGCTGTTTTTT. Protein: CASRKTTGTGELFF. The rearrangement links TRBV27 to TRBJ2-2; D is possibly TRBD1 (5 bases). The germline V gene has CDR1 MNHEY and CDR2 SMNVEV (reference sequence). V was clipped by 8 bases and J by 4 bases, with 14 bases between them. CDR3 size: 14 residues.

The chain has TRBV30 and TRBJ2-6; D uncertain. V dropped 5 bases and J dropped 7 bases, with 9 bases sitting between them. The germline V gene encodes CDR1 GTSNPN and CDR2 SVGIG (reference sequence). The CDR3 runs 12 residues. CDR3 amino acids: CAWVVGANVLTF. CDR3 DNA: TGTGCCTGGGTAGTGGGCGCCAACGTCCTGACTTTC.

The rearrangement links TRBV5-6 to TRBJ2-5; D might be TRBD1 (5 bases). Trimming shortened V by 0 bases and J by 4 bases, and 13 bases separated the two germline ends. The CDR3 consists of 15 residues. Germline values: CDR1 SGHDT, CDR2 YYEEEE. CDR3 nucleotide sequence: TGTGCCAGCAGCTTGGATGGGCCAGGGCCAGAGACCCAGTACTTC. Residues: CASSLDGPGPETQYF.

The gene calls are TRBV10-3 and TRBJ2-1; the D call may be TRBD1 or TRBD2 (5 bases each). The CDR3 is 13 residues long. V shed 10 bases and J shed 7 bases, with 17 bases lying between them. Germline-derived CDR1 and CDR2 are ENHRY and SYGVKD. This chain's CDR3 is CATGPGVMNEQFF. The CDR3 nucleotides are TGTGCCACGGGACCCGGAGTGATGAATGAGCAGTTCTTC.

This clonotype was observed a handful of times. This chain joins TRBV25-1 and TRBJ2-3; D remains ambiguous. Trimming pared 6 bases from V and 6 bases from J, leaving 10 bases between. The CDR3 extends over 12 amino acids. Germline CDR1 is MGHDK and CDR2 is SYGVNS. The CDR3 sequence is CASREQSDTQYF. Here the CDR3 DNA reads TGTGCCAGCAGGGAACAATCGGATACGCAGTATTTT. Supplemented by reference TRBV25-1 and TRBJ2-3, the full variable domain reads EADIYQTPRYLVIGTGKKITLECSQTMGHDKMYWYQQDPGMELHLIHYSYGVNSTEKGDLSSESTVSRIRTEHFPLTLESARPSHTSQYLCASREQSDTQYFGPGTRLTVL.

The CDR3 DNA sequence: TGTGCCAGCAGTCCCACAGGGGCCAGCACAGATACGCAGTATTTT. Translation: CASSPTGASTDTQYF. V gene TRBV27 combines with J gene TRBJ2-3; 7 nucleotides match TRBD1. In germline, CDR1 is MNHEY, CDR2 SMNVEV (reference sequence). The trim removed 5 bases at V and 0 bases at J, leaving 5 bases unmatched. CDR3 length: 15 residues.

V usage is TRBV20-1 and J usage is TRBJ2-4, with 13 nucleotides matching TRBD2. The assigned J gene may be wrong: the sequence end matches TRBJ2-7 better. CDR1 is DFQATT, CDR2 SNEGSKA, per germline (reference sequence). There are 14 residues in the CDR3. CDR3 protein: CSAGLAGRSYEQYF. DNA for the CDR3: TGCAGTGCGGGACTAGCGGGGCGCTCCTACGAGCAGTACTTC.

As concerns this clonotype: This may stem from a read error, because a much larger clone lies one nucleotide away. This chain connects TRBV20-1 to TRBJ2-5, with D maybe TRBD2 (5 bases). The J call may not be correct, given that the DNA end is closer to TRBJ2-1. From germline, CDR1 is DFQATT and CDR2 SNEGSKA (reference sequence). This CDR3 is built from 13 residues. CDR3 in DNA: TGCAGTGCTCCCGGAGGTGGCCAAGAGACCCAGTTCTTC. Its protein is CSAPGGGQETQFF.

This chain uses TRBV6-5 with TRBJ2-7; 8 bases align to TRBD2. After removal of 4 bases from V and 1 base from J, the junction contained 9 bases not matched to a gene. The CDR3 is made up of 16 amino acids. CDR1 and CDR2 (germline): MNHEY, SVGAGI. CDR3 residues: CASSSLGGRSSYEQYF. The CDR3 bases are TGTGCCAGCAGTTCCCTTGGCGGGAGGTCATCCTACGAGCAGTACTTC.

The gene calls are TRBV7-2 and TRBJ2-1, with D tentatively TRBD2 (7 bases). The CDR3 has 16 residues. Germline CDR1 reads SGHTA; CDR2 reads FQGNSA. Trimming cost V 4 bases and J 4 bases, with 17 bases left between them. In DNA form, the CDR3 reads TGTGCCAGCAGCTCTGGGGGGGCACGAGATTACAATGAGCAGTTCTTC. As protein: CASSSGGARDYNEQFF.

The table lists this clonotype with a few counts. This rearrangement joins TRBV7-2 to TRBJ2-7; 9 nucleotides line up with TRBD1. Germline CDR1 reads SGHTA; CDR2 reads FQGNSA. The V and J ends lost 5 bases and 3 bases, in that order; junction bases with no gene match: 5. This CDR3 is built from 14 residues. CDR3 coding DNA: TGTGCCAGCAGCCGCACAGGGGGCGTCTACGAGCAGTACTTC. Protein sequence: CASSRTGGVYEQYF.

V and J are TRBV13 and TRBJ2-7; TRBD1 matches 9 bases. CDR3 length equals 15 residues. The V gene's germline CDR1 is PRHDT and CDR2 FYEKMQ (reference sequence). V trimming: 5 bases; J trimming: 8 bases; junction bases outside the gene matches: 13. CDR3 in amino acids: CASSLRAVDRGKQYF. CDR3 DNA sequence: TGTGCCAGCAGCCTACGAGCCGTGGACAGGGGCAAGCAGTACTTC.